This passage covers 15 T cell receptor beta chains from one sample sequenced in a study of T cell responses to AZD1222 COVID-19 vaccine. Clones were sequenced by immunoSEQ multiplex PCR, and TCRdb holds only the in-frame ones, with some missing. The sample holds 180,000 or so clones, approximately 89% seen once. Here the sequenced sample was peripheral blood, taken 28 days after the second AZD1222 dose. The receptor set was obtained from an adult who received the AZD1222 COVID-19 vaccine.

The chain carries TRBV2 and TRBJ2-7, with 11 nucleotides matching TRBD2. The CDR3 covers 15 residues. With V trimmed by 5 bases and J by 2 bases, 5 bases remained unmatched. Germline-derived CDR1 and CDR2 are SNHLY and FYNNEI. The CDR3 region is CASSLKGLAAYEQYF. DNA for the CDR3: TGTGCCAGCAGTTTAAAGGGACTAGCGGCCTACGAGCAGTACTTC.

This clone was detected a few times. The V call is TRBV3-1 (or the pseudogene TRBV3-2), the J call TRBJ2-7; weak D call: TRBD2 (6 bases). Germline V gives CDR1 LGHDT, CDR2 YNNKEL (reference sequence). The CDR3 contains 14 residues. The V end was cut by 4 bases, the J end by 5 bases, with 15 bases between. CDR3 protein: CASSPRRAVNEQYF. CDR3 nucleotide sequence: TGTGCCAGCAGCCCAAGGAGGGCCGTGAACGAGCAGTACTTC.

The V and J genes are TRBV27 and TRBJ2-1, with D unclear. The CDR3 covers 16 residues. CDR1 and CDR2 (germline): MNHEY, SMNVEV (reference sequence). Trimming stripped 3 bases from V and 6 bases from J, with 18 bases between. The CDR3 loop is CASSFGGGIAINEQFF. The CDR3 region has the DNA TGTGCCAGCAGTTTTGGTGGCGGCATAGCAATCAATGAGCAGTTCTTC.

This clone was seen a few times. The chain recombines TRBV5-4 with TRBJ1-6; D is possibly TRBD1 (6 bases). CDR1 and CDR2 from the germline V gene are SGHNT and YYREEE (reference sequence). The length of the CDR3 is 15 residues. The V and J ends lost 4 bases and 3 bases respectively, with 11 bases between them. The CDR3 loop reads CASSQGGNYNSPLHF. In nucleotides, the CDR3 is TGTGCCAGCAGCCAAGGGGGGAACTATAATTCACCCCTCCACTTT.

This CDR3 reads CASSPMGGVSTYEQYF. For the CDR3, the DNA is TGTGCCAGCTCACCTATGGGGGGCGTATCGACCTACGAGCAGTACTTC. The V call is TRBV18, the J call TRBJ2-7, with D perhaps assigned TRBD1 or TRBD2 (6 bases each). The germline gives CDR1 KGHSH, CDR2 LQKENI. The CDR3 is made up of 16 amino acids. The V end was cut by 3 bases, the J end by 2 bases, with 17 bases between.

The J gene is TRBJ1-1, the V gene TRBV4-3; D is possibly TRBD1 (5 bases). The CDR3 extends over 16 amino acids. Germline values: CDR1 LGHNA, CDR2 YSLEER. Trimming removed 2 bases from V and 4 bases from J, with 17 bases in between. This CDR3 reads CASSQNWGGSSTEAFF. The CDR3 nucleotides read TGCGCCAGCAGCCAAAATTGGGGGGGGTCAAGCACTGAAGCTTTCTTT.

The chain employs TRBV9 and TRBJ2-2; TRBD2 aligns across 7 bases. Unmatched junction bases numbered 10, after V lost 4 bases and J lost 7 bases. The CDR3 sequence is 15 residues long. Germline CDR1 is SGDLS and CDR2 is YYNGEE. The CDR3 reads CASSPRGELGGELFF. CDR3 nucleotides: TGTGCCAGCAGCCCCCGGGGGGAGTTGGGCGGGGAGCTGTTTTTT.

The chain employs TRBV12-3 or TRBV12-4 and TRBJ2-5; D possibly uses TRBD1 or TRBD2 (5 bases each). The CDR3 consists of 13 residues. V dropped 5 bases and J dropped 4 bases, with 11 bases sitting between them. CDR3 sequence: CASSLPGRETQYF. The CDR3 region has the DNA TGTGCCAGCAGTCTGCCAGGGAGAGAGACCCAGTACTTC.

This chain joins TRBV6-1 and TRBJ2-1; TRBD2 matches at 8 bases. CDR1 MNHNS and CDR2 SASEGT come from the germline V gene. The CDR3 totals 17 residues. Unmatched junction bases numbered 13, after V lost 4 bases and J lost 5 bases. For the CDR3, the DNA is TGTGCCAGCAGTGGTCCCCCGGGGGGGGCGCTAAACAATGAGCAGTTCTTC. This codes for CASSGPPGGALNNEQFF.

This rearrangement joins TRBV5-1 to TRBJ2-5; a weak D match, TRBD1 (5 bases). V lost 4 bases and J 0 bases, leaving 13 bases between the germline ends. The CDR3 totals 15 residues. In germline, CDR1 is SGHRS, CDR2 YFSETQ. CDR3: CASSPDSVYQETQYF. CDR3 DNA: TGCGCCAGCAGCCCCGACAGCGTGTACCAAGAGACCCAGTACTTC.

This chain connects TRBV7-2 to TRBJ1-2, with no clear D. The V end was cut by 5 bases, the J end by 6 bases, with 13 bases between. The CDR3 extends over 13 amino acids. The germline CDR1 and CDR2 sequences are SGHTA and FQGNSA. The DNA for the CDR3 is TGTGCCAGCAGCGACCTCTCAAGGGATGGCTACACCTTC. It encodes CASSDLSRDGYTF.

DNA for the CDR3: TGTGCCAGCAGCTACAACAGGGTTAGCTACGAGCAGTACTTC. Encoded protein: CASSYNRVSYEQYF. This rearrangement joins TRBV7-2 to TRBJ2-7; D is perhaps TRBD1 (6 bases). V shed 4 bases and J shed 3 bases, with 13 bases lying between them. This CDR3 has 14 amino acids. The V gene's germline CDR1 is SGHTA and CDR2 FQGNSA.

The rearrangement uses TRBV3-1 (or the pseudogene TRBV3-2) and TRBJ2-7; D call uncertain. This CDR3 region has 12 residues. The germline gives CDR1 LGHDT, CDR2 YNNKEL (reference sequence). Between the trimmed V and J ends, which lost 0 bases and 3 bases, there was a span of 3 bases. The CDR3 coding sequence is TGTGCCAGCAGCCAAGAGGGCTACGAGCAGTACTTC. As protein: CASSQEGYEQYF.

This chain joins TRBV19 and TRBJ1-5, with 7 bases fitting TRBD1. V was pared by 9 bases and J by 3 bases, with 11 bases of the junction left unmatched. This CDR3 has 15 amino acids. Germline CDR1 LNHDA, CDR2 SQIVND (reference sequence). The CDR3 DNA sequence: TGTGCCAGCCGAGGCAGGGGGGCCGACAATCAGCCCCAGCATTTT. It codes for CASRGRGADNQPQHF.

The chain combines TRBV5-1 with TRBJ1-4; TRBD1 agrees at 7 bases. Germline V gene data show CDR1 as SGHRS and CDR2 as YFSETQ. Germline trimming cut 0 bases from V and 8 bases from J; bases unmatched to any gene: 7. The CDR3 loop spans 15 amino acids. The CDR3 reads CASSLARGRGEKLFF. The CDR3 coding sequence is TGCGCCAGCAGCTTGGCCCGGGGCAGGGGGGAAAAACTGTTTTTT.